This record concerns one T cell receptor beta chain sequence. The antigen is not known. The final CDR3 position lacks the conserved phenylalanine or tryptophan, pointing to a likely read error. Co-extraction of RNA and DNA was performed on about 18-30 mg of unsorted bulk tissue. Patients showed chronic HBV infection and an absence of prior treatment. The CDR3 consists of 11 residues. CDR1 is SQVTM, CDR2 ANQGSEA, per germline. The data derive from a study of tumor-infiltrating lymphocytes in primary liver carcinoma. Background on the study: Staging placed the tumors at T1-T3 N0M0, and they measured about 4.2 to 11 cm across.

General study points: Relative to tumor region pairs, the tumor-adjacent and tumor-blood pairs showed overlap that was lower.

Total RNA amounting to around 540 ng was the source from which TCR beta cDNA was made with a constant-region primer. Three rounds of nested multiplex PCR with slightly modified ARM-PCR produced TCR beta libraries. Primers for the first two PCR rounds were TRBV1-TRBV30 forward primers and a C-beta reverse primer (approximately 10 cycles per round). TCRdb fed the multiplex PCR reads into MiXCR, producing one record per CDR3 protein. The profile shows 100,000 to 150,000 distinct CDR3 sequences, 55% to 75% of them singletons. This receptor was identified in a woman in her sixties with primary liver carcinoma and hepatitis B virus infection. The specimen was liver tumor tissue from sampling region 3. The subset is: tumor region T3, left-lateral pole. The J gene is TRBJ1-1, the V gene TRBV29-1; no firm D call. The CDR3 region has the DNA TGCGGCGTTCGTGTGGGCTCTGAAGCTTTCCTT. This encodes CGVRVGSEAFL.